These 21 T cell receptor beta chains were sequenced from one sample in a study of spatial heterogeneity in lung cancer. One entry per CDR3 protein, called by TCRdb with MiXCR from the 5' RACE reads. The sample contains some 7,800 distinct CDR3 sequences, about 8.6% of which appear only once. Noted time point: sample taken at primary tumor resection. The sample was PBMCs, taken at surgery. The receptors derive from a male donor with early-stage non-small cell lung cancer.

The chain recombines TRBV6-2 or TRBV6-3 with TRBJ1-5, with 9 bases lining up with TRBD1. Germline assignment: CDR1 MNHEY and CDR2 SVGEGT. The CDR3 consists of 14 residues. V lost 6 bases, J lost 7 bases, and 7 bases stayed unmatched. CDR3 in amino acids: CASRGTGNGQPQHF. The CDR3 DNA reads TGTGCCAGCAGGGGGACAGGGAACGGGCAGCCCCAGCATTTT.

The rearrangement joins TRBV7-2 to TRBJ2-3; 8 bases align to TRBD2. Germline values: CDR1 SGHTA, CDR2 FQGNSA. The CDR3 contains 17 residues. Germline trimming cut 5 bases from V and 2 bases from J; bases unmatched to any gene: 12. The CDR3 loop is CASSQSPGLGYTDTQYF. The CDR3 bases are TGTGCCAGCAGCCAAAGTCCGGGACTAGGCTACACAGATACGCAGTATTTT.

This rearrangement joins TRBV5-1 to TRBJ2-1; 7 bases are shared with TRBD1. Germline CDR1 is SGHRS and CDR2 is YFSETQ. The CDR3 sequence is 15 residues long. Losses at the gene ends were 3 bases for V and 0 bases for J; bases not matched to a gene: 3. The CDR3 sequence: CASSYGQDSYNEQFF. In DNA form, the CDR3 reads TGCGCCAGCAGCTATGGACAGGACTCCTACAATGAGCAGTTCTTC.

The chain links TRBV7-2 to TRBJ1-1, with a weak D call TRBD1 (5 bases). This CDR3 has 13 amino acids. V lost 5 bases and J lost 6, with 13 bases in between. Germline loops: CDR1 SGHTA, CDR2 FQGNSA. CDR3: CASSRRWDSEAFF. The CDR3, as DNA: TGTGCCAGCAGCCGACGATGGGACTCTGAAGCTTTCTTT.

This clonotype was seen repeatedly, ten times or more. This chain uses TRBV11-2 with TRBJ2-1, with 12 bases identical to TRBD2. The germline CDR1 and CDR2 sequences are SGHAT and FQNNGV. After removal of 6 bases from V and 2 bases from J, the junction contained 8 bases not matched to a gene. This CDR3 has 17 amino acids. CDR3 coding DNA: TGTGCCAGCAGGGCTAGCGGGAGGGCCGAACCCTACAATGAGCAGTTCTTC. This translates into CASRASGRAEPYNEQFF. Together with reference TRBV11-2 and TRBJ2-1, the CDR3 gives the full variable domain: EAGVAQSPRYKIIEKRQSVAFWCNPISGHATLYWYQQILGQGPKLLIQFQNNGVVDDSQLPKDRFSAERLKGVDSTLKIQPAKLEDSAVYLCASRASGRAEPYNEQFFGPGTRLTVL.

This clonotype was found many times. The genes are TRBV3-1 and TRBJ1-1; D might be TRBD1 (6 bases). There are 14 residues in the CDR3. V lost 2 bases and J lost 1, with 8 bases in between. Germline V CDR1 and CDR2: LGHDT, YNNKEL (reference sequence). The CDR3 here is CASSQQGQNTEAFF. The DNA for the CDR3 is TGTGCCAGCAGCCAACAGGGGCAGAACACTGAAGCTTTCTTT. Looking up the rest from reference TRBV3-1 and TRBJ1-1 gives the full variable domain: DTAVSQTPKYLVTQMGNDKSIKCEQNLGHDTMYWYKQDSKKFLKIMFSYNNKELIINETVPNRFSPKSPDKAHLNLHINSLELGDSAVYFCASSQQGQNTEAFFGQGTRLTVV.

This clonotype was detected many times. The V call is TRBV11-2, the J call TRBJ2-3, with 10 bases lining up with TRBD2. Trimming at V came to 4 bases and at J to 2 bases, leaving 3 bases not matched to a gene. Germline values: CDR1 SGHAT, CDR2 FQNNGV. The CDR3 is made up of 15 amino acids. CDR3 amino acids: CASSSGLAATDTQYF. CDR3 coding DNA: TGTGCCAGCAGCTCCGGACTAGCGGCCACAGATACGCAGTATTTT.

This clonotype was found many times. This chain joins TRBV19 and TRBJ2-3; 10 nucleotides agree with TRBD1. CDR3 length equals 15 residues. The V gene end was trimmed by 6 bases and the J gene end by 2 bases; junction bases not matched to a gene: 5. From germline, CDR1 is LNHDA and CDR2 SQIVND (reference sequence). The CDR3 bases are TGTGCCAGTAGCGGGACAGGGGTTTACACAGATACGCAGTATTTT. Its protein product is CASSGTGVYTDTQYF.

The chain couples TRBV13 to TRBJ2-7, with TRBD1 matching 7 bases. The junction had 5 bases not matched to a gene; V was cut back by 5 bases and J by 4 bases. CDR3 length: 13 amino acids. Germline assignment: CDR1 PRHDT and CDR2 FYEKMQ (reference sequence). The CDR3: CASSEWDSYEQYF. The CDR3 DNA reads TGTGCCAGCAGCGAATGGGACAGTTACGAGCAGTACTTC.

By share of the sample, this clonotype is medium-sized. The rearrangement joins TRBV9 to TRBJ2-1; D is ambiguous. Looked up from germline, CDR1 is SGDLS and CDR2 is YYNGEE. The length of the CDR3 is 15 residues. The ends were cut back, 3 bases at V and 7 bases at J, with 17 bases in the middle. Here the CDR3 DNA reads TGTGCCAGCAGCGCCCGAGCTTTTTCTGAGAATGAGCAGTTCTTC. This encodes CASSARAFSENEQFF.

This clonotype was counted at least ten times. V is TRBV29-1 and J is TRBJ2-3; the match to TRBD2 covers 11 bases. V was clipped by 3 bases and J by 7 bases; unmatched bases: 12. CDR3 length: 16 residues. CDR1 is SQVTM and CDR2 is ANQGSEA in the germline V gene. CDR3 loop: CSVESPLAGGVYTQYF. The CDR3 bases are TGCAGCGTTGAGTCCCCCCTAGCGGGAGGTGTATATACGCAGTATTTT.

This clonotype was counted at least ten times. CDR3 nucleotides: TGTGCCAGCACCACCGGGACTAGCGGGACTGAGCAGTTCTTC. The encoded protein is CASTTGTSGTEQFF. The rearrangement joins TRBV7-9 to TRBJ2-1, with 13 bases fitting TRBD2. V was clipped by 7 bases and J by 9 bases; unmatched bases: 6. Germline V CDR1 and CDR2: SEHNR, FQNEAQ (reference sequence). The CDR3 runs 14 residues.

This clonotype was observed many times. The rearrangement joins TRBV19 to TRBJ2-1; 9 positions match TRBD1. The V segment lost 10 bases and the J segment 5 bases; nucleotides outside the gene matches: 12. This CDR3 is built from 15 residues. Germline CDR1 and CDR2: LNHDA and SQIVND (reference sequence). As DNA, the CDR3 is TGTGCCATCGCTTCTGGACAGGGGAATCACAATGAGCAGTTCTTC. As protein: CAIASGQGNHNEQFF.

This chain connects TRBV5-5 to TRBJ2-3; TRBD2 matches 14 bases. The J segment lost 8 bases and the V segment lost 4 bases, leaving 12 bases of the junction unmatched. The germline CDR1 and CDR2 sequences are SGHKS and YYEKEE (reference sequence). This CDR3 contains 17 residues. The CDR3 DNA reads as TGTGCCAGCAGCGACATACCGGGACTAGCGGGAGAGGCTACGCAGTATTTT. Translating it yields CASSDIPGLAGEATQYF.

This clonotype was recorded many times. The CDR3 reads CSAREEGQGAFKLNTEAFF. The CDR3 coding sequence is TGCAGTGCTAGAGAGGAGGGACAGGGGGCTTTCAAATTGAACACTGAAGCTTTCTTT. The J gene is TRBJ1-1, the V gene TRBV20-1, with 12 bases lining up with TRBD1. The germline V gene has CDR1 DFQATT and CDR2 SNEGSKA (reference sequence). This CDR3 has 19 amino acids. The trim removed 0 bases at V and 0 bases at J, leaving 11 bases unmatched.

This clonotype was counted many times. V gene TRBV15 combines with J gene TRBJ2-4; the match to TRBD2 covers 8 bases. The V and J ends lost 9 bases and 3 bases, in that order; junction bases with no gene match: 1. CDR1 LNHNV and CDR2 YYDKDF come from the germline V gene (reference sequence). The CDR3 sequence is 12 residues long. CDR3: CATAGGKNIQYF. CDR3 DNA: TGTGCCACGGCGGGAGGCAAAAACATTCAGTACTTC.

This clonotype is classed as medium-sized. This chain joins TRBV20-1 and TRBJ1-5; no reliable D call. The ends were cut back, 3 bases at V and 8 bases at J, with 23 bases in the middle. The V gene's germline CDR1 is DFQATT and CDR2 SNEGSKA (reference sequence). The CDR3 extends over 16 amino acids. This CDR3 is CSASPPFDPGKEPQHF. CDR3 nucleotides: TGCAGTGCTAGCCCCCCCTTCGATCCGGGCAAGGAGCCCCAGCATTTT.

This clonotype was recorded at least ten times. The chain has TRBV2 and TRBJ1-3, with D maybe TRBD1 (5 bases). This CDR3 spans 17 amino acids. The V end was cut by 5 bases, the J end by 0 bases, with 17 bases between. Germline values: CDR1 SNHLY, CDR2 FYNNEI. CDR3 nucleotides: TGTGCCAGCAGTCCGGTGGTACAGGCCCTCTCTGGAAACACCATATATTTT. Protein: CASSPVVQALSGNTIYF.

This clonotype occurred a few times. A much larger clone lies a single base off, so this may be a read error. This chain uses TRBV12-3 or TRBV12-4 with TRBJ2-1, with D possibly matching TRBD2 (5 bases). This CDR3 spans 15 amino acids. The CDR3 nucleotides read TGTGTCAGCACCCTGGACTTCTCACCTAACAATGAGCAGTTCTTC. Its protein is CVSTLDFSPNNEQFF.

A few counts support this clonotype. The chain uses TRBV27 and TRBJ1-4; 8 bases are a match to TRBD1. CDR1 is MNHEY, CDR2 SMNVEV, per germline (reference sequence). Unmatched junction bases numbered 12, after V lost 3 bases and J lost 3 bases. The CDR3 extends over 18 amino acids. The CDR3 coding sequence is TGTGCCAGCAGTTTGGCAGGGGGCTTGATTATGGCTAATGAAAAACTGTTTTTT. It is translated as CASSLAGGLIMANEKLFF. Drawing the rest from reference TRBV27 and TRBJ1-4, the complete variable domain is EAQVTQNPRYLITVTGKKLTVTCSQNMNHEYMSWYRQDPGLGLRQIYYSMNVEVTDKGDVPEGYKVSRKEKRNFPLILESPSPNQTSLYFCASSLAGGLIMANEKLFFGSGTQLSVL.

The table lists this clonotype with many counts. The chain employs TRBV5-1 and TRBJ2-5; D is unresolved. The V end lost 0 bases, the J end lost 4 bases, and 10 bases lay between the germline ends. The CDR3 consists of 14 residues. CDR1 is SGHRS, CDR2 YFSETQ, per germline. As DNA, the CDR3 is TGCGCCAGCAGCTTGGACAGTTGGGTAGAGACCCAGTACTTC. As protein: CASSLDSWVETQYF.